This entry lists 23 T cell receptor beta chains sequenced from one sample in a study of molecular identifiers for immune sequencing clone quantification. TCRdb recomputed calls from the PCR reads with MiXCR, one row per CDR3 protein. The data show over 300,000 distinct CDR3 sequences, roughly 24% seen once. The sample was naive CD8+ T cells from blood, with Jurkat cell RNA spiked in. As for subset: FACS-sorted CD8+CD4-CCR7+CD45RA+ naive T cells. These receptors all stem from a human donor in good health. Some libraries in this study had Jurkat cell RNA spiked in.

This clonotype was counted ten times or more. The rearrangement joins TRBV2 to TRBJ2-3; 11 bases agree with TRBD2. The CDR3 is made up of 17 amino acids. Losses at the gene ends were 7 bases for V and 2 bases for J; bases not matched to a gene: 11. The V gene's germline CDR1 is SNHLY and CDR2 FYNNEI. CDR3 sequence: CASMTSGASSDTDTQYF. The CDR3 coding sequence is TGTGCCAGCATGACTAGCGGGGCCTCCTCCGACACAGATACGCAGTATTTT.

Worth noting for this clonotype: The conserved final phenylalanine or tryptophan is absent from the CDR3, which likely points to a read error. The chain combines TRBV28 with TRBJ1-2; D is possibly TRBD1 (6 bases). The CDR3 has 16 residues. Germline CDR1 reads MDHEN; CDR2 reads SYDVKM. The ends were cut back, 6 bases at V and 1 base at J, with 18 bases in the middle. CDR3 loop: CASRIDRTLSNYGYTS. In nucleotides, the CDR3 is TGTGCCAGCAGAATCGACAGGACTCTAAGTAACTATGGCTACACCTCC.

J is TRBJ2-2 and V is TRBV12-3 or TRBV12-4; unclear D gene. V was shortened by 4 bases and J by 1 base, with 10 bases between the two germline ends. This CDR3 is 15 amino acids long. The CDR3 loop is CASSYPGRNTGELFF. The CDR3 bases are TGTGCCAGCAGTTATCCGGGCCGGAACACCGGGGAGCTGTTTTTT.

This clonotype occurred many times. V is TRBV29-1 and J is TRBJ1-1; possible D gene TRBD1, 5 bases. Trimming pared 0 bases from V and 2 bases from J, leaving 13 bases between. The CDR3 extends over 15 amino acids. Germline lookup yields CDR1 SQVTM and CDR2 ANQGSEA. CDR3 bases: TGCAGCGTTGAAGAGCCCGACAGTCGAAACACTGAAGCTTTCTTT. Its protein is CSVEEPDSRNTEAFF.

This chain links TRBV13 with TRBJ2-3, with 9 nucleotides matching TRBD2. V dropped 5 bases and J dropped 5; count of bases not matched to a gene: 14. Germline CDR1 and CDR2: PRHDT and FYEKMQ (reference sequence). The CDR3 covers 17 residues. CDR3 DNA: TGTGCCAGCAGCACGGCAGGGGCGGGGGGGCCTAAAGATACGCAGTATTTT. The encoded protein is CASSTAGAGGPKDTQYF. Together with reference TRBV13 and TRBJ2-3, the CDR3 gives the full variable domain: AAGVIQSPRHLIKEKRETATLKCYPIPRHDTVYWYQQGPGQDPQFLISFYEKMQSDKGSIPDRFSAQQFSDYHSELNMSSLELGDSALYFCASSTAGAGGPKDTQYFGPGTRLTVL.

Ten or more counts support this clonotype. The genes are TRBV6-2 or TRBV6-3 and TRBJ1-1; D gene uncertain. There are 16 residues in the CDR3. V dropped 1 base and J dropped 0 bases, with 12 bases sitting between them. The germline V gene encodes CDR1 MNHEY and CDR2 SVGEGT. CDR3: CASSYFIGRMNTEAFF. As DNA, the CDR3 is TGTGCCAGCAGTTACTTTATTGGCAGGATGAACACTGAAGCTTTCTTT.

This clonotype was detected only a few times. The chain carries TRBV12-3 or TRBV12-4 and TRBJ2-7; 7 nucleotides line up with TRBD2. The CDR3 is 15 residues long. With V trimmed by 6 bases and J by 4 bases, 12 bases remained unmatched. CDR3 region: CASSSVAGKSYEQYF. DNA for the CDR3: TGTGCCAGCAGCTCGGTAGCGGGTAAAAGTTACGAGCAGTACTTC.

The V call is TRBV28, the J call TRBJ2-1; D remains ambiguous. The CDR3 covers 18 residues. V lost 2 bases and J 1 base, leaving 18 bases between the germline ends. The germline V gene has CDR1 MDHEN and CDR2 SYDVKM. CDR3 DNA: TGTGCCAGCAGTTTAGGACGCATCCGGGCCACTTCCTACAATGAGCAGTTCTTC. It codes for CASSLGRIRATSYNEQFF.

For this clonotype: One junction end disagrees with the germline gene, perhaps due to a read error. The chain links TRBV6-2 or TRBV6-3 to TRBJ2-5; D possibly corresponds to TRBD2 (5 bases). The CDR3 extends over 14 amino acids. CDR1 and CDR2 (germline): MNHEY, SVGEGT. The DNA for the CDR3 is TGTGCCAGAAGTTATGTCAGACTACAAGAGACCCAGTACTTC. It translates to CARSYVRLQETQYF.

A remark on this clonotype: A single base separates this from a much larger clone, so it may be a read error. The chain joins TRBV14 to TRBJ2-5; D not certain. Looked up from germline, CDR1 is SGHDN and CDR2 is FVKESK. The CDR3 spans 16 residues. V lost 4 bases and J lost 2, with 17 bases in between. CDR3 sequence (DNA): TGTGCCAGCAGCCGGAAAGGTCAAGGTTCACAAGAGACCCAGTACTTC. It yields the protein CASSRKGQGSQETQYF.

J is TRBJ1-2 and V is TRBV12-3 or TRBV12-4, with unresolved D. V lost 3 bases, J lost 6 bases, and 11 bases lay in between. The CDR3 runs to 13 residues. Written as DNA, the CDR3 is TGTGCCAGCAGTTTGGGTCCACCCCATGGCTACACCTTC. This codes for CASSLGPPHGYTF.

The rearrangement uses TRBV10-3 and TRBJ1-5; D is undetermined. V was pared by 3 bases and J by 7 bases, with 13 bases between. This CDR3 has 14 amino acids. The germline V gene encodes CDR1 ENHRY and CDR2 SYGVKD. CDR3 loop: CAISDSDPGQPQHF. The CDR3 DNA reads as TGTGCCATCAGTGACTCGGACCCCGGGCAGCCCCAGCATTTT.

Comments on this clonotype: At one end, the junction sequence differs from germline, possibly due to a read error. This rearrangement joins TRBV28 to TRBJ2-3; 10 bases are a match to TRBD1. This CDR3 region has 18 residues. Germline-derived CDR1 and CDR2 are MDHEN and SYDVKM. The chain's CDR3 is CASSLGQGGSIGTGTQYF. CDR3 DNA: TGTGCCAGCAGTTTAGGACAGGGGGGCAGCATTGGCACAGGTACGCAGTATTTT.

The sample holds a few counts of this clonotype. The chain combines TRBV27 with TRBJ2-3, with D uncertain. The germline gives CDR1 MNHEY, CDR2 SMNVEV (reference sequence). V lost 2 bases, J lost 1 base, and 13 bases lay in between. The CDR3 runs to 16 residues. The CDR3 region is CASSLVGVEGTDTQYF. CDR3 in DNA: TGTGCCAGCAGTTTAGTTGGGGTCGAGGGCACAGATACGCAGTATTTT.

This clonotype was recorded at least ten times. This chain connects TRBV7-9 to TRBJ2-7; the match to TRBD1 covers 9 bases. Germline assignment: CDR1 SEHNR and CDR2 FQNEAQ (reference sequence). CDR3 size: 12 residues. The V and J ends lost 4 bases and 6 bases, in that order; junction bases with no gene match: 1. In nucleotides, the CDR3 is TGTGCCAGCAGCTGGACAGGGGTCGAGCAGTACTTC. Translated: CASSWTGVEQYF.

The table lists this clonotype with many counts. The V and J genes are TRBV27 and TRBJ1-2; 10 nucleotides match TRBD1. Trimming cost V 4 bases and J 3 bases; bases outside gene matches: 8. The CDR3 is 16 residues long. CDR1 and CDR2 from the germline V gene are MNHEY and SMNVEV (reference sequence). CDR3 region: CASSSSLGTGDYGYTF. As DNA, the CDR3 is TGTGCCAGCAGTTCCTCCCTGGGGACAGGGGACTATGGCTACACCTTC.

A few counts support this clonotype. The V and J genes are TRBV20-1 and TRBJ2-3; TRBD2 matches at 8 bases. Germline loops: CDR1 DFQATT, CDR2 SNEGSKA (reference sequence). CDR3 size: 18 residues. V lost 0 bases and J lost 2; bases outside the gene matches: 13. This chain's CDR3 is CSARDLAPSGLPTDTQYF. In DNA form, the CDR3 reads TGCAGTGCTAGAGATCTGGCTCCTAGCGGGCTACCCACAGATACGCAGTATTTT.

Here the CDR3 reads CASSWGEGNQIEAFF. Here the CDR3 DNA reads TGCGCCAGCAGCTGGGGGGAGGGTAATCAGATTGAAGCTTTCTTT. This chain links TRBV5-1 with TRBJ1-1, with D maybe TRBD1 (5 bases). Germline V CDR1 and CDR2: SGHRS, YFSETQ. The CDR3 has 15 residues. V was clipped by 3 bases and J by 7 bases, with 19 bases between them.

This clonotype was observed a handful of times. V gene TRBV7-2 combines with J gene TRBJ2-7; D is possibly TRBD2 (6 bases). CDR3 length: 14 amino acids. V was clipped by 0 bases and J by 9 bases, with 15 bases between them. The germline V gene has CDR1 SGHTA and CDR2 FQGNSA. CDR3 sequence: CASSLAGGHGGQYF. The CDR3 bases are TGTGCCAGCAGCTTAGCGGGAGGCCATGGGGGGCAGTACTTC.

This clonotype was seen a few times. The chain joins TRBV7-3 to TRBJ2-3; no reliable D call. Trimming stripped 1 base from V and 2 bases from J, with 4 bases between. Germline CDR1 and CDR2: SGHTA and FQGTGA. CDR3 length equals 13 residues. CDR3 coding DNA: TGTGCCAGCAGCTTAAAGAACACAGATACGCAGTATTTT. Amino acid sequence: CASSLKNTDTQYF.

This clonotype was seen many times. The J gene is TRBJ2-7, the V gene TRBV5-6, with 7 bases fitting TRBD2. This CDR3 has 15 amino acids. With V trimmed by 4 bases and J by 2 bases, 9 bases remained unmatched. Germline V lookup: CDR1 SGHDT, CDR2 YYEEEE. The CDR3 protein is CASSPGGRITYEQYF. CDR3 sequence (DNA): TGTGCCAGCAGCCCGGGAGGTCGTATTACCTACGAGCAGTACTTC.

Note on this clonotype: This may be a read error: a much more frequent sequence differs by one nucleotide. The chain recombines TRBV6-2 or TRBV6-3 with TRBJ1-1; TRBD1 might be the D (6 bases). In germline, CDR1 is MNHEY, CDR2 SVGEGT. The CDR3 runs 13 residues. In nucleotides, the CDR3 is TGTGCCACCTCCTGGACAGCGAACACTGAAGTTTTCTTT. Protein sequence: CATSWTANTEVFF.

This clonotype appeared many times. V gene TRBV30 combines with J gene TRBJ2-7, with TRBD2 identical over 7 bases. This CDR3 comprises 14 residues. The J segment lost 7 bases and the V segment lost 0 bases, leaving 9 bases of the junction unmatched. Germline V gene lookup returns CDR1 GTSNPN and CDR2 SVGIG (reference sequence). CDR3: CAWSVGRSGGEQYF. The CDR3 DNA reads TGTGCCTGGAGTGTCGGCAGATCGGGGGGTGAGCAGTACTTC. Full variable domain (remainder filled in from reference TRBV30 and TRBJ2-7): SQTIHQWPATLVQPVGSPLSLECTVEGTSNPNLYWYRQAAGRGLQLLFYSVGIGQISSEVPQNLSASRPQDRQFILSSKKLLLSDSGFYLCAWSVGRSGGEQYFGPGTRLTVT.